This T cell receptor (beta chain) was sequenced during a study of blood T cell repertoires in COVID-19. The J segment lost 5 bases and the V segment lost 4 bases, leaving 2 bases of the junction unmatched. Germline V gene data show CDR1 as SGHDT and CDR2 as YYEEEE. This CDR3 has 14 residues. This clone was observed once. Some clones are missing from TCRdb's copy, which holds only in-frame ones; the method was immunoSEQ multiplex PCR. This sample carries 220,000 or so clones, approximately 77% of them seen once, and the ten largest clones take approximately 4%. Specimen: peripheral blood. The sequence was obtained from an elderly woman with acute or convalescent COVID-19. The chain combines TRBV5-6 with TRBJ1-5; 11 bases agree with TRBD1. CDR3 in amino acids: CASSTDRGHQPQHF. CDR3 DNA sequence: TGTGCCAGCAGCACGGACAGGGGGCATCAGCCCCAGCATTTT.